This T cell receptor beta chain was retrieved from a study of blood T cells in healthy people across ages. For the study at large: Template switching recovered approximately one barcoded beta molecule for every two T cells.

Alongside a J-beta primer mix, a sample-barcoded 5' primer served in a second PCR lasting roughly 7 to 11 cycles. Unique molecular identifiers of 12 random nucleotides labeled each cDNA. TCRdb reprocessed the 5' RACE reads via MiXCR and lists one record per CDR3 protein. The sample comprises some 560,000 distinct CDR3 sequences, roughly a quarter of which are singletons, and about 3.3% rests with the top ten. The V end lost 6 bases, the J end lost 6 bases, and 12 bases lay between the germline ends. There are 13 residues in the CDR3. These same records also appear under a second study, on T cells of mothers and their children. From that study: The study recruited three healthy Caucasian mothers and their six children as donors. A slight, non-significant increase in overlap was found for related mother-child pairs relative to unrelated pairs.

Specimen: blood. The sequence was collected from a boy aged 2-15 years in good health. The rearrangement links TRBV12-3 or TRBV12-4 to TRBJ2-1; D is perhaps TRBD1 or TRBD2 (5 bases each). CDR3 coding DNA: TGTGCCAGCAGCTTTCCGGGGACCAATGAGCAGTTCTTC. Amino acid sequence: CASSFPGTNEQFF.